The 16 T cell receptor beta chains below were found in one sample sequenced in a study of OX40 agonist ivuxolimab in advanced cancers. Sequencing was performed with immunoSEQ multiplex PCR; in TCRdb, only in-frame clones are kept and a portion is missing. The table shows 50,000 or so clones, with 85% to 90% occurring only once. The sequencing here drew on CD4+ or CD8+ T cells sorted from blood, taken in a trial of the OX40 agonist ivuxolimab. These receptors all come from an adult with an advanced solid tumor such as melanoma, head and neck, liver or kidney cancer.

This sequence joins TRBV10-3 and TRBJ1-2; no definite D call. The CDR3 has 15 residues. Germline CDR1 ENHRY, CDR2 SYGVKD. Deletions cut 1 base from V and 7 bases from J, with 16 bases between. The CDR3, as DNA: TGTGCCATCAGTGAGTTGACAAATCGGCCCTTTGGCTACACCTTC. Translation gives CAISELTNRPFGYTF.

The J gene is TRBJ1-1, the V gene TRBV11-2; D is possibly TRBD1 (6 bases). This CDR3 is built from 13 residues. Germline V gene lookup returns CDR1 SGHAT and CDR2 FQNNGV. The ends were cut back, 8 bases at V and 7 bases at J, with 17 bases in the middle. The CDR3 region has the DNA TGTGCCAGCGCCGTCGGGGGGGCAATTGAAGCTTTCTTT. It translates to CASAVGGAIEAFF. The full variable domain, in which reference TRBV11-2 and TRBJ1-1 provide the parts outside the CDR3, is EAGVAQSPRYKIIEKRQSVAFWCNPISGHATLYWYQQILGQGPKLLIQFQNNGVVDDSQLPKDRFSAERLKGVDSTLKIQPAKLEDSAVYLCASAVGGAIEAFFGQGTRLTVV.

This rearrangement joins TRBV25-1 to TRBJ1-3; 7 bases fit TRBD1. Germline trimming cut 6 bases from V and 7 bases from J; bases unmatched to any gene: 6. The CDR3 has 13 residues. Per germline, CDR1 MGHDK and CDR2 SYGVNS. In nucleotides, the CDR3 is TGTGCCAGCAGCGTAGGGGGCACTAACACCATATATTTT. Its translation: CASSVGGTNTIYF.

The CDR3 sequence: CATSRDPAANGYGYTF. The CDR3 DNA is TGTGCCACCAGCAGAGATCCGGCAGCAAACGGATATGGCTACACCTTC. The chain combines TRBV15 with TRBJ1-2, with no clear D. In germline, CDR1 is LNHNV, CDR2 YYDKDF (reference sequence). This CDR3 spans 16 amino acids. Trimming stripped 0 bases from V and 5 bases from J, with 16 bases between.

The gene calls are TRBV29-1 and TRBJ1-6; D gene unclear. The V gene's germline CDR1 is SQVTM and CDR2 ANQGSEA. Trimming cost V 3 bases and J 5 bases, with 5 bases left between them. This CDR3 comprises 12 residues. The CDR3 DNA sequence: TGCAGCGTTGATCCCCATAATTCACCCCTCCACTTT. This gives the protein CSVDPHNSPLHF.

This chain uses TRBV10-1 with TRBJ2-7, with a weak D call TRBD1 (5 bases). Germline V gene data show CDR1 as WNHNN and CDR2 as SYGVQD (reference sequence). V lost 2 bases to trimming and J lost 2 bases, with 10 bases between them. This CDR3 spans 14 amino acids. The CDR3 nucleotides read TGCGCCAGCAGTGAGGATACAGGCCCCTACGAGCAGTACTTC. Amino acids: CASSEDTGPYEQYF.

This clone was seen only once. The CDR3 loop is CASSLGQGDEQYF. In DNA form, the CDR3 reads TGTGCCAGCTCTCTTGGACAGGGGGACGAGCAGTACTTC. The rearrangement uses TRBV18 and TRBJ2-7, with TRBD1 matching 10 bases. The germline V gene encodes CDR1 KGHSH and CDR2 LQKENI. The CDR3 spans 13 residues. V lost 6 bases to trimming and J lost 5 bases; unmatched junction nucleotides: 4.

The DNA of the CDR3 is TGTGCCAGTAGCGAAGCGGCCCTTGAAGCTTTCTTT. This encodes CASSEAALEAFF. The chain employs TRBV19 and TRBJ1-1; D is ambiguous. This CDR3 region has 12 residues. V lost 6 bases, J lost 7 bases, and 12 bases lay in between. Looked up from germline, CDR1 is LNHDA and CDR2 is SQIVND (reference sequence).

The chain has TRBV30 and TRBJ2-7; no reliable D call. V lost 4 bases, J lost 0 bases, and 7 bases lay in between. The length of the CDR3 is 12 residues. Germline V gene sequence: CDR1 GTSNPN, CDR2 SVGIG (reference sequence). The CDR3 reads CAWTVSSYEQYF. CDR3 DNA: TGTGCCTGGACGGTCAGCTCCTACGAGCAGTACTTC.

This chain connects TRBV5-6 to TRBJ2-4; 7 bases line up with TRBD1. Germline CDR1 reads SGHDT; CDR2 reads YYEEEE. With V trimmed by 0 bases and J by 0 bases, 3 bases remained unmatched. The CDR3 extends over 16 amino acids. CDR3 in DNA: TGTGCCAGCAGCTTGGTGGGACAGAAAGCCAAAAACATTCAGTACTTC. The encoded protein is CASSLVGQKAKNIQYF.

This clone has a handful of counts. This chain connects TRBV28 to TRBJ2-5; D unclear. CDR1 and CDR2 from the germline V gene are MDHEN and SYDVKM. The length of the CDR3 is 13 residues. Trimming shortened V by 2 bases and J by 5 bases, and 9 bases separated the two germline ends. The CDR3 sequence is CASSLVSLETQYF. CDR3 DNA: TGTGCCAGCAGTTTAGTATCCCTTGAGACCCAGTACTTC.

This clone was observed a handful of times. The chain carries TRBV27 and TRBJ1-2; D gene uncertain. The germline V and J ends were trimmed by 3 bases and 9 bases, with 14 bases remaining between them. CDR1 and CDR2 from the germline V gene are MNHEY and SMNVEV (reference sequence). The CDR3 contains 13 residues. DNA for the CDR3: TGTGCCAGCAGTTTGGACCCCCGGGTTAGCTACACCTTC. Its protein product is CASSLDPRVSYTF.

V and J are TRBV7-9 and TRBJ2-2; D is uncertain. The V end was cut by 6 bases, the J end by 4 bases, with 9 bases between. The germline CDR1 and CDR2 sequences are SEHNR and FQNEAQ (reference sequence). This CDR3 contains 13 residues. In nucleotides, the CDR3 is TGTGCCAGCAGGTCAGATGTCACCGGGGAGCTGTTTTTT. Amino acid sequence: CASRSDVTGELFF.

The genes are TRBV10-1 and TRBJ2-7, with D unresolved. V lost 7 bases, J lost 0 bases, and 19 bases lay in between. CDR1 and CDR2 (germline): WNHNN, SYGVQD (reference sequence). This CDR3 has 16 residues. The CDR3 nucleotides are TGCGCCAGCACTCATCTCTGGCAAGGCCCCTCCTACGAGCAGTACTTC. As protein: CASTHLWQGPSYEQYF.

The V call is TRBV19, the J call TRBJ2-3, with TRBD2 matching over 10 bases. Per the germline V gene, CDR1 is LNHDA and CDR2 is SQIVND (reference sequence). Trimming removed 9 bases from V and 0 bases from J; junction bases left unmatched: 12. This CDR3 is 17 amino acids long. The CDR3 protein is CASSPGGLATSTDTQYF. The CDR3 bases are TGTGCCAGCTCACCGGGGGGACTAGCGACTAGCACAGATACGCAGTATTTT. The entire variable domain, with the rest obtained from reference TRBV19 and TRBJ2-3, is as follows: DGGITQSPKYLFRKEGQNVTLSCEQNLNHDAMYWYRQDPGQGLRLIYYSQIVNDFQKGDIAEGYSVSREKKESFPLTVTSAQKNPTAFYLCASSPGGLATSTDTQYFGPGTRLTVL.

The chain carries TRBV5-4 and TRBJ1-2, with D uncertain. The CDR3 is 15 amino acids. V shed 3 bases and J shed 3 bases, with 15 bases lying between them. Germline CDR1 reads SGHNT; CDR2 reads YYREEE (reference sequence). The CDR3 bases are TGTGCCAGCAGCTCTACCCTTTCTGGGGACTATGGCTACACCTTC. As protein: CASSSTLSGDYGYTF.